This T cell receptor (beta chain) originates from a study of shared clonotypes between healthy human individuals. V lost 2 bases and J lost 2, with 7 bases in between. This CDR3 is 15 amino acids long. The germline V gene encodes CDR1 MNHEY and CDR2 SMNVEV (reference sequence). Generated by immunoSEQ multiplex PCR, the TCRdb table keeps only in-frame clones and is missing some. This repertoire shows about a million clones, about 75% found once; its top ten account for around 1.4%. This TCR came from a man aged 18-30 years in good health. The sample taken for sequencing was memory CD4+ T cells sorted from blood. The subset is: CD45RA-negative fraction. The gene calls are TRBV27 and TRBJ1-6, with D unclear. This CDR3 reads CASSLGRTYNSPLHF. In DNA, the CDR3 is TGTGCCAGCAGTTTAGGCAGAACCTATAATTCACCCCTCCACTTT.